Below, 11 T cell receptor beta chains from the same sample are listed, as sequenced in a study of T cell responses to AZD1222 COVID-19 vaccine. Using immunoSEQ multiplex PCR, the repertoire was profiled, and TCRdb retains in-frame clones only, with some absent. Counted here are some 180,000 clones, over 80% occurring once; the ten biggest clones make up 0.95% to 1.3%. This sample comprised peripheral blood, obtained 28 days after the second dose of the MenACWY control vaccine. These receptors were taken from an adult who received the MenACWY meningococcal vaccine as a control.

J is TRBJ2-7 and V is TRBV11-2, with 8 bases aligning to TRBD1. Germline CDR1 reads SGHAT; CDR2 reads FQNNGV. The CDR3 extends over 16 amino acids. V trimming: 1 base; J trimming: 7 bases; junction bases outside the gene matches: 12. The CDR3, as DNA: TGTGCCAGCAGCTTAGTTAGCTCAGGGGGCGTAGGTGAGCAGTACTTC. Encoded protein: CASSLVSSGGVGEQYF. Full variable domain (missing parts from reference TRBV11-2 and TRBJ2-7): EAGVAQSPRYKIIEKRQSVAFWCNPISGHATLYWYQQILGQGPKLLIQFQNNGVVDDSQLPKDRFSAERLKGVDSTLKIQPAKLEDSAVYLCASSLVSSGGVGEQYFGPGTRLTVT.

This sequence joins TRBV7-6 and TRBJ2-6; D is perhaps TRBD1 (6 bases). This CDR3 contains 15 residues. Trimming left V 1 base short and J 2 bases short, with 6 bases between. The germline CDR1 and CDR2 sequences are SGHVS and FNYEAQ. The CDR3 bases are TGTGCCAGCAGCTTAGACAGGGCTGGGGCCAACGTCCTGACTTTC. It specifies CASSLDRAGANVLTF.

This chain connects TRBV13 to TRBJ1-1, with D possibly being TRBD1 (5 bases). V was clipped by 6 bases and J by 3 bases, with 17 bases between them. Looked up from germline, CDR1 is PRHDT and CDR2 is FYEKMQ (reference sequence). The CDR3 is 15 residues long. The CDR3 loop is CASRPMGGIDTEAFF. The CDR3 region has the DNA TGTGCCAGCAGGCCAATGGGGGGTATCGACACTGAAGCTTTCTTT.

V is TRBV6-5 and J is TRBJ1-5; 10 bases line up with TRBD1. The germline CDR1 and CDR2 sequences are MNHEY and SVGAGI. The V and J ends lost 8 bases and 5 bases, in that order; junction bases with no gene match: 0. The CDR3 runs to 12 residues. CDR3 DNA sequence: TGTGCCAGCGGGACAGGGGATCAGCCCCAGCATTTT. Its protein is CASGTGDQPQHF.

The chain joins TRBV7-2 to TRBJ2-7, with 10 bases identical to TRBD1. V was clipped by 5 bases and J by 7 bases; unmatched bases: 11. The CDR3 spans 15 residues. The V gene's germline CDR1 is SGHTA and CDR2 FQGNSA. CDR3 nucleotide sequence: TGTGCCAGCAGCAACTCCGGGACAGGGGCAAAGGAGCAGTACTTC. This encodes CASSNSGTGAKEQYF.

The chain couples TRBV24-1 to TRBJ2-1, with TRBD1 as a possible D gene (6 bases). The CDR3 contains 14 residues. Trimming took 6 bases from V and 1 from J, leaving 9 bases between them. Germline V gene sequence: CDR1 KGHDR, CDR2 SFDVKD. The CDR3 region has the DNA TGTGCCACCAGTAGGGGGAATTCCTACAATGAGCAGTTCTTC. Encoded protein: CATSRGNSYNEQFF.

The V call is TRBV11-2, the J call TRBJ2-7; 7 bases are a match to TRBD2. The CDR3 covers 15 residues. CDR1 is SGHAT and CDR2 is FQNNGV in the germline V gene. The V and J ends lost 0 bases and 0 bases, in that order; junction bases with no gene match: 2. The CDR3 DNA reads TGTGCCAGCAGCTTAGAGGCGGGGGACTCCTACGAGCAGTACTTC. Residues: CASSLEAGDSYEQYF.

This CDR3 reads CASSLVRDNYYEQYF. CDR3 sequence (DNA): TGTGCCAGCAGCTTGGTACGGGACAACTACTACGAGCAGTACTTC. V and J are TRBV11-2 and TRBJ2-7; possible D gene TRBD1, 6 bases. Trimming pared 3 bases from V and 3 bases from J, leaving 15 bases between. This CDR3 comprises 15 residues. Germline lookup yields CDR1 SGHAT and CDR2 FQNNGV.

V gene TRBV5-1 combines with J gene TRBJ2-5; D may correspond to TRBD1 or TRBD2 (6 bases each). The CDR3 spans 14 residues. Trimming pared 0 bases from V and 1 base from J, leaving 7 bases between. Germline V lookup: CDR1 SGHRS, CDR2 YFSETQ. CDR3 DNA sequence: TGCGCCAGCAGCTTGGGGGGGGCCCAAGAGACCCAGTACTTC. As protein: CASSLGGAQETQYF. The full variable domain, rest sourced from reference TRBV5-1 and TRBJ2-5, is KAGVTQTPRYLIKTRGQQVTLSCSPISGHRSVSWYQQTPGQGLQFLFEYFSETQRNKGNFPGRFSGRQFSNSRSEMNVSTLELGDSALYLCASSLGGAQETQYFGPGTRLLVL.

The rearrangement joins TRBV24-1 to TRBJ2-2; D is unresolved. Looked up from germline, CDR1 is KGHDR and CDR2 is SFDVKD. This CDR3 is built from 12 residues. The V gene lost 3 bases and the J gene lost 4 bases, with 2 bases spanning the gap. Here the CDR3 reads CATSDPTGELFF. In DNA form, the CDR3 reads TGTGCCACCAGTGATCCCACCGGGGAGCTGTTTTTT.

The J gene is TRBJ1-2, the V gene TRBV19, with D possibly TRBD1 on 5 matching bases. The CDR3 runs 14 residues. Germline V lookup: CDR1 LNHDA, CDR2 SQIVND (reference sequence). Between the trimmed V and J ends, which lost 6 bases and 5 bases, there was a span of 16 bases. CDR3 sequence (DNA): TGTGCCAGTAGGGGACGGGGAGAGGAGTATGGCTACACCTTC. Its protein product is CASRGRGEEYGYTF.